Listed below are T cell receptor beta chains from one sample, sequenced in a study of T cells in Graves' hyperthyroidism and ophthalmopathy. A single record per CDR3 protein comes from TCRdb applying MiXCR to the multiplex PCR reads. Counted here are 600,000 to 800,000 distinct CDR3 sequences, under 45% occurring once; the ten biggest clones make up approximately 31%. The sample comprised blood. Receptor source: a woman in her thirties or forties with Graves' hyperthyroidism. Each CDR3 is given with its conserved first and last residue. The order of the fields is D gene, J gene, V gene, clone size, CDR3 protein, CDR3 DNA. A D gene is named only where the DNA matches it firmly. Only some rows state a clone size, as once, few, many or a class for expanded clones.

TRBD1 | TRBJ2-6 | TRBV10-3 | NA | CAIRRQGAQGANVLTF | TGTGCCATCAGACGACAGGGGGCGCAGGGGGCCAACGTCCTGACTTTC
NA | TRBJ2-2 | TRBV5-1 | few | CASSFRRTNTGELFF | TGCGCCAGCAGCTTTCGAAGAACAAACACCGGAGAGCTGTTTTTT
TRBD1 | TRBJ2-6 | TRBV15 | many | CATSRGDSLGANVLTF | TGTGCCACCAGCAGAGGGGACAGTCTTGGGGCCAACGTCCTGACTTTC
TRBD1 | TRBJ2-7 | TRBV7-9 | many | CASSFSTSGQGTYEQYF | TGTGCCAGCAGCTTCAGCACCTCGGGACAGGGCACCTACGAGCAGTACTTC
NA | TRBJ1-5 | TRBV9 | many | CASSVRTGQPQHF | TGTGCCAGCAGCGTACGGACGGGTCAGCCCCAGCATTTT
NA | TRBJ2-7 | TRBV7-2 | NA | CASSQDRIWGATYEQYF | TGTGCCAGCAGCCAAGATCGGATCTGGGGGGCGACCTACGAGCAGTACTTC
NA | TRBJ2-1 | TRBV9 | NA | CASSSTLLASNEQFF | TGTGCCAGCAGCTCTACCCTACTAGCATCCAATGAGCAGTTCTTC
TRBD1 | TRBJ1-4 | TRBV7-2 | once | CASSQGQPLEKLFF | TGCGCCAGCAGCCAGGGACAGCCCCTTGAAAAACTGTTTTTT
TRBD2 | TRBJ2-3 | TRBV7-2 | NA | CASSYGGAADTQYF | TGTGCCAGCAGCTACGGGGGGGCGGCAGATACGCAGTATTTT
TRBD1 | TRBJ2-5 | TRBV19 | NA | CASSFGQGERNQETQYF | TGTGCCAGTAGTTTCGGACAGGGGGAGAGGAACCAAGAGACCCAGTACTTC
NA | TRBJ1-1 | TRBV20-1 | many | CSARRDVGLGTEAFF | TGCAGTGCTAGAAGAGATGTGGGTTTAGGCACTGAAGCTTTCTTT
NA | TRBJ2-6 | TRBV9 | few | CASDFAGIYGGANVLTF | TGTGCCAGCGATTTTGCAGGAATTTACGGTGGGGCCAACGTCCTGACTTTC
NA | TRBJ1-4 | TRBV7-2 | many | CASSPQGEKLFF | TGTGCCAGCAGCCCCCAGGGGGAAAAACTGTTTTTT
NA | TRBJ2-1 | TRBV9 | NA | CASSAVNEQFF | TGTGCCAGCAGCGCCGTCAATGAGCAGTTCTTC
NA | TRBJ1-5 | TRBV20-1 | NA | CGARDGSYQPQHF | TGCGGTGCTAGAGATGGAAGCTATCAGCCCCAGCATTTT
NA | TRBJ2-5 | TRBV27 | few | CASGRQGQETQYF | TGTGCCAGCGGTAGACAAGGCCAAGAGACCCAGTACTTC
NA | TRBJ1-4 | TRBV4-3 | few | CASSQDRRANEKLFF | TGCGCCAGCAGCCAAGATCGTAGGGCTAATGAAAAACTGTTTTTT
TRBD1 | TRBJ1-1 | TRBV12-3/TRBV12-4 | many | CASTNRGGIAEAFF | TGTGCCAGCACCAATCGAGGGGGCATCGCTGAAGCTTTCTTT
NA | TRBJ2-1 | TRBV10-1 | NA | CASSDGGANNEQFF | TGCGCCAGCAGTGACGGGGGCGCGAACAATGAGCAGTTCTTC
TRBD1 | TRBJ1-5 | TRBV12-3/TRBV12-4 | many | CASRRQGDGQPQHF | TGTGCCAGCAGACGACAGGGGGACGGCCAGCCCCAGCATTTT
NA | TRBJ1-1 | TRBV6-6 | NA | CASSYPKAGAETEAFF | TGTGCCAGCAGTTACCCTAAGGCGGGGGCAGAGACTGAAGCTTTCTTT
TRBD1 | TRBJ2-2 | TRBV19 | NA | CASKTGVNTGELFF | TGTGCCAGTAAAACAGGGGTAAACACCGGGGAGCTGTTTTTT
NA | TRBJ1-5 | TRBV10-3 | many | CAIRGDIGRDQPQHF | TGTGCCATCAGGGGGGACATTGGAAGGGATCAGCCCCAGCATTTT
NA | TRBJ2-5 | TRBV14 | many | CASSQALQQRETQYF | TGTGCCAGCAGCCAAGCCCTCCAGCAGCGGGAGACCCAGTACTTC
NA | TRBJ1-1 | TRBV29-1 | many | CSVDNQINTEAFF | TGCAGCGTTGACAATCAGATCAACACTGAAGCTTTCTTT
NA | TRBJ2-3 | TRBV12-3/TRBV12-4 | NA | CASTRDTSTDTQYF | TGTGCCAGCACTAGAGACACGAGCACAGATACGCAGTATTTT
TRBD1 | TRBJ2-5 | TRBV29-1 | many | CSVAPGQGPETQYF | TGCAGCGTTGCCCCGGGACAGGGACCGGAGACCCAGTACTTC
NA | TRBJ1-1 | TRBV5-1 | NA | CASSFWRLNTEAFF | TGCGCCAGCAGCTTTTGGAGGCTGAACACTGAAGCTTTCTTT
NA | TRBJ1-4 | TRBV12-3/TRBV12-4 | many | CASSVTTGGNEKLFF | TGTGCCAGCAGTGTAACGACAGGCGGTAATGAAAAACTGTTTTTT
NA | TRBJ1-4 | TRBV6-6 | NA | CAIRGLWAEKLFF | TGTGCCATCCGAGGCCTTTGGGCTGAAAAACTGTTTTTT
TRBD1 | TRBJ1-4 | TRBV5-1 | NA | CASRILGQRNEKLFF | TGCGCCAGCAGGATCCTGGGACAGCGTAATGAAAAACTGTTTTTT
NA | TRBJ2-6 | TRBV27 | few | CASRLLRSGANVLTF | TGTGCCAGCAGGCTTCTGCGCTCTGGGGCCAACGTCCTGACTTTC
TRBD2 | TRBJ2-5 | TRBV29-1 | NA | CSVGLAGETQYF | TGCAGCGTTGGACTAGCGGGAGAGACCCAGTACTTC
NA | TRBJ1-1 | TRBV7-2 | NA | CASAPRGLNTEAFF | TGTGCCAGCGCGCCCAGGGGATTAAACACTGAAGCTTTCTTT
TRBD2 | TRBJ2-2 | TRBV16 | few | CASSRQRGAGELFF | TGTGCCAGCAGTCGCCAACGGGGGGCCGGGGAGCTGTTTTTT
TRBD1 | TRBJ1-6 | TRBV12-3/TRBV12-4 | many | CASSDPGDRNSPLHF | TGTGCCAGCAGTGACCCTGGGGACAGAAATTCACCCCTCCACTTT
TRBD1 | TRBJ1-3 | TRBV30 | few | CAWSVGQVVHNTIYF | TGTGCCTGGAGTGTTGGACAGGTCGTCCATAACACCATATATTTT
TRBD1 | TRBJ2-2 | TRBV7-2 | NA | CASSQGPGQGIRELFF | TGCGCCAGCAGCCAGGGGCCGGGACAGGGAATAAGGGAGCTGTTTTTT
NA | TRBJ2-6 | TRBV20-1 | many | CSATSGTTGANVLTF | TGCAGTGCTACCTCCGGGACCACTGGGGCCAACGTCCTGACTTTC
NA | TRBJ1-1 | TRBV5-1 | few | CASSSGNSNTEAFF | TGCGCCAGCAGCTCAGGTAACTCAAACACTGAAGCTTTCTTT
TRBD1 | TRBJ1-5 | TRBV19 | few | CASSSSSDRGLRNQPQHF | TGTGCCAGTAGTAGTAGTTCGGACAGGGGTTTGCGGAATCAGCCCCAGCATTTT
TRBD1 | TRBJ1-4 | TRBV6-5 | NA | CACSRRTGWATNEKLFF | TGTGCCTGCAGTCGACGGACAGGTTGGGCAACTAATGAAAAACTGTTTTTT
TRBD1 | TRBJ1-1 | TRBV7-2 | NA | CASSLLMGQGLTWNTEAFF | TGTGCCAGCAGCTTGTTGATGGGACAGGGACTAACCTGGAACACTGAAGCTTTCTTT
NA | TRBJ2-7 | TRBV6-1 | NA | CASSEDTGSFYEQYF | TGTGCCAGCAGTGAAGATACGGGGTCCTTCTACGAGCAGTACTTC
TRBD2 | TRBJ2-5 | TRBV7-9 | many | CASSSLAGGGDQYF | TGTGCCAGCAGCTCACTAGCGGGAGGAGGGGACCAGTACTTC